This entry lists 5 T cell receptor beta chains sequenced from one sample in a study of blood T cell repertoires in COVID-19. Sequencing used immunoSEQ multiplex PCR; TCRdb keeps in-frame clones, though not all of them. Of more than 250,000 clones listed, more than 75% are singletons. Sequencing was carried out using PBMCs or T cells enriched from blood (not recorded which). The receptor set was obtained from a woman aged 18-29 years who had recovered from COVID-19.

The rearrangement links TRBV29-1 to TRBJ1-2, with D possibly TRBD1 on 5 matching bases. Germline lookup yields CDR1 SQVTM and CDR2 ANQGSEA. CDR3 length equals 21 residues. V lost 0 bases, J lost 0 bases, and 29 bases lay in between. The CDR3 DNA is TGCAGCGTTGAAGAGAAATCTTTCTCCAAGGGGTTAAGGGAAGCTAACTATGGCTACACCTTC. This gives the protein CSVEEKSFSKGLREANYGYTF. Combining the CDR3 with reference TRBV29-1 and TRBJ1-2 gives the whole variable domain SAVISQKPSRDICQRGTSLTIQCQVDSQVTMMFWYRQQPGQSLTLIATANQGSEATYESGFVIDKFPISRPNLTFSTLTVSNMSPEDSSIYLCSVEEKSFSKGLREANYGYTFGSGTRLTVV.

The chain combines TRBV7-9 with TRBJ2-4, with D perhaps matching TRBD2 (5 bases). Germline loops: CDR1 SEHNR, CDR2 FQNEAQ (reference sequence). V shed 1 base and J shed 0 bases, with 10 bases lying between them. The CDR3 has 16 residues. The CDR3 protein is CASSLVYRGAKNIQYF. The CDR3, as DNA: TGTGCCAGCAGCTTAGTCTACCGGGGAGCCAAAAACATTCAGTACTTC. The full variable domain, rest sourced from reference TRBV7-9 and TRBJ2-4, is DTGVSQNPRHKITKRGQNVTFRCDPISEHNRLYWYRQTLGQGPEFLTYFQNEAQLEKSRLLSDRFSAERPKGSFSTLEIQRTEQGDSAMYLCASSLVYRGAKNIQYFGAGTRLSVL.

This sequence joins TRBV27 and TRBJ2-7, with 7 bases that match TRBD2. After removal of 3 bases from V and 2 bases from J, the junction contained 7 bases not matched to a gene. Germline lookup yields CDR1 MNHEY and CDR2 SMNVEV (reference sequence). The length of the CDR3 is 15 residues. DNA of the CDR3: TGTGCCAGCAGTTTCAGCGGGGACTCTACCTACGAGCAGTACTTC. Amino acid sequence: CASSFSGDSTYEQYF.

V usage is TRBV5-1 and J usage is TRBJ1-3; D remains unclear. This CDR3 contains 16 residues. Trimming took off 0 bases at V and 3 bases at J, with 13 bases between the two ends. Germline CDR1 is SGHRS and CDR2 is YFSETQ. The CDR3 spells CASSLAGVKYGNTIYF. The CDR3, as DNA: TGCGCCAGCAGCTTGGCCGGGGTAAAATATGGAAACACCATATATTTT.

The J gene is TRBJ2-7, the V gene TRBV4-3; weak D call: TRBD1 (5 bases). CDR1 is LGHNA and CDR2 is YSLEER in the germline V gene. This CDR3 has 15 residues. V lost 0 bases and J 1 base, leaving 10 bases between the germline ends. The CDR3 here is CASSQDFHRSYEQYF. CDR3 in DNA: TGCGCCAGCAGCCAAGACTTCCACAGGTCCTACGAGCAGTACTTC.